The clone carrying this T cell receptor beta chain was detected once. TCRdb keeps only in-frame clones here, not all; method: immunoSEQ multiplex PCR. The data contain under 150,000 clones, more than 75% of them singletons. Per the germline V gene, CDR1 is SGHNT and CDR2 is YENEEA. This CDR3 is built from 12 residues. V was trimmed by 6 bases and J by 5 bases, leaving 7 bases between them. These data are taken from a study of blood T cell repertoires in COVID-19. About the research overall: Acute and convalescent COVID-19 samples came from the United States, Italy and Spain.

This receptor was identified in a man in his forties with acute or convalescent COVID-19. The chain recombines TRBV11-3 with TRBJ2-2; no clear D gene. The sequenced sample was peripheral blood. CDR3 DNA: TGTGCCAGCAGTTCCAGGACCGGGGAGCTGTTTTTT. Translating it yields CASSSRTGELFF.